The TCR beta chain under discussion was sequenced for a study of siplizumab effects on memory and regulatory T cells. Study findings and constraints: Mappable CD4+ clones that were alloreactive averaged roughly 69% Treg-derived with siplizumab versus approximately 25% in controls. Unstimulated subset assignment was obtained for only a minor fraction of alloreactive clones. Proliferating Tregs taken from siplizumab cultures were not shown to have a confirmed suppressive function. It seemed that naive T cells were more diverse than memory cells and were major contributors to the alloresponse.

Measured with immunoSEQ multiplex PCR; TCRdb has only the in-frame clones, and not every one. Of 110,000 or so clones listed, roughly 91% are singletons. Turning to this clone: The antigen is not known.

This CDR3 spans 13 amino acids. Germline V gives CDR1 KGHSH, CDR2 LQKENI. V was shortened by 6 bases and J by 9 bases, with 15 bases between the two germline ends. The sample taken for sequencing was CD4+ T cells sorted from blood. This clonotype originated in a human donor in good health. The chain carries TRBV18 and TRBJ2-1; the D gene is possibly TRBD1 (6 bases). This CDR3 reads CASSRNRDTEQFF. The CDR3 DNA reads as TGTGCCAGCTCGCGAAACCGGGACACTGAGCAGTTCTTC.